This TCR beta chain was identified in a study of CD8 T cells in Susac syndrome. Study information: There were about six sequenced Susac syndrome patients with active disease and eight or nine in remission. Patients with Susac syndrome, at blood draw, were therapy-naive, on corticosteroids, or on intravenous immunoglobulin alone.

The V and J ends lost 4 bases and 5 bases respectively, with 9 bases between them. The CDR3 runs to 11 residues. Germline CDR1 reads DFQATT; CDR2 reads SNEGSKA (reference sequence). Random hexamers primed reverse transcription of about 0.5 to 1 ug RNA. The method of amplification for TCR beta CDR3 was immunoSEQ multiplex PCR, covering 54 Vbeta and 13 Jbeta. MiXCR was run by TCRdb on the immunoSEQ multiplex PCR reads, yielding one entry per CDR3 protein. The table has 95,000 to 150,000 distinct CDR3 sequences, approximately 96% seen once; the top ten hold roughly 0.14%. Through negative isolation, CD4+ and CD8+ T cells were obtained, while TEMRA cells were enriched using FACS.

The V call is TRBV20-1, the J call TRBJ2-7, with unresolved D. Source material: CD4+ T cells from PBMCs. The origin of this receptor is a human donor with Susac syndrome. CDR3 DNA sequence: TGCAGTGCTACAAAGAACAACGAGCAGTACTTC. Translating gives CSATKNNEQYF.